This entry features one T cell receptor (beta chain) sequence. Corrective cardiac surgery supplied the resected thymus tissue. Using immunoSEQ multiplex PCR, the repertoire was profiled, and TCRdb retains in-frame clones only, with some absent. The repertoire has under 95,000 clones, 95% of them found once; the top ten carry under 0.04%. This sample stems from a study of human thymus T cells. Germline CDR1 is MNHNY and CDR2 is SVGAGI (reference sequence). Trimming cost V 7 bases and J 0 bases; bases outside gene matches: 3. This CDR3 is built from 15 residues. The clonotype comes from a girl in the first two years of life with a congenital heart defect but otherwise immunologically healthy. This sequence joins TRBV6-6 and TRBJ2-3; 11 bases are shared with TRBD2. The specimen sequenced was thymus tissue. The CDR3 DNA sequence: TGTGCCAGCAAACGGACTAGCGGGAGCACAGATACGCAGTATTTT. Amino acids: CASKRTSGSTDTQYF.